This entry lists 29 T cell receptor beta chains sequenced from one sample in a study of cytomegalovirus exposure and HLA in healthy donors. 13 Jbeta primers and 60 Vbeta primers were used for the PCR. Repertoires were generated with immunoSEQ multiplex PCR, while TCRdb's copy carries only in-frame clones and drops some. The sample holds 150,000 to 200,000 clones, 84% seen once. Sequencing was done on a sample of PBMCs. Receptor source: a man aged 18 to 29 in good health and CMV-seronegative.

The chain couples TRBV7-9 to TRBJ2-3; a weak D match, TRBD1 (6 bases). The V end lost 11 bases, the J end lost 3 bases, and 12 bases lay between the germline ends. The CDR3 is made up of 12 amino acids. Looked up from germline, CDR1 is SEHNR and CDR2 is FQNEAQ (reference sequence). CDR3 protein: CALQGTTDTQYF. CDR3 bases: TGTGCCCTTCAGGGGACGACAGATACGCAGTATTTT.

The chain carries TRBV7-9 and TRBJ2-3; a possible D gene is TRBD1 (5 bases). V lost 5 bases and J 3 bases, leaving 12 bases between the germline ends. The CDR3 length is 14 residues. Germline lookup yields CDR1 SEHNR and CDR2 FQNEAQ (reference sequence). CDR3 coding DNA: TGTGCCAGCAGCCGTTTAGACAGAACAGATACGCAGTATTTT. This sequence encodes CASSRLDRTDTQYF. The variable domain in full, with the rest retrieved from reference TRBV7-9 and TRBJ2-3, is DTGVSQNPRHKITKRGQNVTFRCDPISEHNRLYWYRQTLGQGPEFLTYFQNEAQLEKSRLLSDRFSAERPKGSFSTLEIQRTEQGDSAMYLCASSRLDRTDTQYFGPGTRLTVL.

This CDR3 is CASSQDMGFTNTEAFF. CDR3 coding DNA: TGCGCCAGCAGCCAAGATATGGGCTTTACGAACACTGAAGCTTTCTTT. The chain couples TRBV4-1 to TRBJ1-1; D unclear. Per the germline V gene, CDR1 is MGHRA and CDR2 is YSYEKL. Between the trimmed V and J ends, which lost 0 bases and 1 base, there was a span of 12 bases. This CDR3 comprises 16 residues.

V gene TRBV5-1 combines with J gene TRBJ2-5; 14 nucleotides agree with TRBD2. The CDR3 has 14 residues. The V gene end was trimmed by 4 bases and the J gene end by 4 bases; junction bases not matched to a gene: 0. The V gene's germline CDR1 is SGHRS and CDR2 YFSETQ. The CDR3 loop reads CASSGTSGGETQYF. CDR3 coding DNA: TGCGCCAGCAGCGGGACTAGCGGGGGAGAGACCCAGTACTTC.

This clone was counted once. The genes are TRBV6-1 and TRBJ2-7, with D possibly matching TRBD1 (7 bases). The CDR3 loop spans 12 amino acids. Germline V gene sequence: CDR1 MNHNS, CDR2 SASEGT. V was pared by 8 bases and J by 7 bases, with 15 bases between. CDR3 in amino acids: CASRQGGWEQYF. CDR3 nucleotides: TGTGCCAGCCGACAGGGAGGATGGGAGCAGTACTTC.

The rearrangement links TRBV7-2 to TRBJ2-1, with D maybe TRBD2 (6 bases). Trimming stripped 1 base from V and 6 bases from J, with 13 bases between. Germline V gives CDR1 SGHTA, CDR2 FQGNSA. The CDR3 runs to 15 residues. CDR3 region: CASSLGFTSRNEQFF. The CDR3 DNA sequence: TGTGCCAGCAGCTTAGGGTTTACTAGCCGCAATGAGCAGTTCTTC.

V is TRBV7-2 and J is TRBJ2-7, with TRBD2 matching over 10 bases. CDR1 SGHTA and CDR2 FQGNSA come from the germline V gene. Germline trimming cut 1 base from V and 5 bases from J; bases unmatched to any gene: 5. The CDR3 loop spans 15 amino acids. The CDR3 is CASSLDSGRYNEQYF. CDR3 sequence (DNA): TGTGCCAGCAGCTTAGATAGCGGGAGGTACAACGAGCAGTACTTC.

As concerns this clone: Sequence at one end of the junction differs from germline and may be a read error. The V and J genes are TRBV7-9 and TRBJ2-5; D gene uncertain. Looked up from germline, CDR1 is SEHNR and CDR2 is FQNEAQ (reference sequence). This CDR3 region has 13 residues. This CDR3 is CSSSFPLQETQYF. CDR3 sequence (DNA): TGTTCCAGCAGCTTCCCCTTACAAGAGACCCAGTACTTC. Based on the CDR3 plus reference TRBV7-9 and TRBJ2-5, the full variable domain is DTGVSQNPRHKITKRGQNVTFRCDPISEHNRLYWYRQTLGQGPEFLTYFQNEAQLEKSRLLSDRFSAERPKGSFSTLEIQRTEQGDSAMYLCSSSFPLQETQYFGPGTRLLVL.

The rearrangement joins TRBV19 to TRBJ1-1; 8 nucleotides match TRBD1. There are 13 residues in the CDR3. The junction had 7 bases not matched to a gene; V was cut back by 5 bases and J by 8 bases. The germline V gene encodes CDR1 LNHDA and CDR2 SQIVND (reference sequence). The CDR3 loop is CASSPTGEKEAFF. CDR3 in DNA: TGTGCCAGTAGTCCGACAGGGGAGAAAGAAGCTTTCTTT.

The chain combines TRBV19 with TRBJ1-2; 9 bases align to TRBD1. Germline CDR1 LNHDA, CDR2 SQIVND (reference sequence). The junction had 3 bases not matched to a gene; V was cut back by 6 bases and J by 1 base. This CDR3 has 14 residues. The CDR3 reads CASRQGARNYGYTF. The CDR3 coding sequence is TGTGCCAGTAGACAGGGGGCGCGTAACTATGGCTACACCTTC.

The chain employs TRBV2 and TRBJ1-1; D is undetermined. This CDR3 is 16 amino acids long. The germline V and J ends were trimmed by 4 bases and 3 bases, with 18 bases remaining between them. Germline lookup yields CDR1 SNHLY and CDR2 FYNNEI. The CDR3 protein is CASSGPEGNPYTEAFF. DNA of the CDR3: TGTGCCAGCAGTGGACCCGAGGGAAATCCATACACTGAAGCTTTCTTT. The complete variable domain, with remaining parts taken from reference TRBV2 and TRBJ1-1, reads EPEVTQTPSHQVTQMGQEVILRCVPISNHLYFYWYRQILGQKVEFLVSFYNNEISEKSEIFDDQFSVERPDGSNFTLKIRSTKLEDSAMYFCASSGPEGNPYTEAFFGQGTRLTVV.

The CDR3 DNA is TGTGCCAGTACCTTCTCTGGACAGGGGGCTATTACAAACATTCAGTACTTC. Protein sequence: CASTFSGQGAITNIQYF. The rearrangement links TRBV19 to TRBJ2-4; TRBD1 aligns across 11 bases. CDR3 length: 17 amino acids. From germline, CDR1 is LNHDA and CDR2 SQIVND (reference sequence). V lost 7 bases and J lost 6; bases outside the gene matches: 14.

Turning to this clone: The junction differs from germline at one of its ends, possibly a read error. V usage is TRBV30 and J usage is TRBJ2-2; 8 bases fit TRBD1. CDR1 is GTSNPN, CDR2 SVGIG, per germline (reference sequence). The CDR3 is 14 residues long. The DNA of the CDR3 is TGTGCCTGGAGTGTACTGACAGGGGAGTTGGAGCTGCTTTTT. Translating it yields CAWSVLTGELELLF. Looking up the rest from reference TRBV30 and TRBJ2-2 gives the full variable domain: SQTIHQWPATLVQPVGSPLSLECTVEGTSNPNLYWYRQAAGRGLQLLFYSVGIGQISSEVPQNLSASRPQDRQFILSSKKLLLSDSGFYLCAWSVLTGELELLFGEGSRLTVL.

The chain recombines TRBV5-6 with TRBJ2-7, with 9 positions matching TRBD1. Germline values: CDR1 SGHDT, CDR2 YYEEEE. Unmatched junction bases numbered 7, after V lost 3 bases and J lost 3 bases. The CDR3 loop spans 15 amino acids. This CDR3 reads CASSWDREEGYEQYF. The CDR3, as DNA: TGTGCCAGCAGCTGGGACAGGGAGGAAGGCTACGAGCAGTACTTC.

J is TRBJ2-1 and V is TRBV5-5; D is undetermined. Trimming shortened V by 5 bases and J by 9 bases, and 9 bases separated the two germline ends. The CDR3 has 11 amino acids. Germline-derived CDR1 and CDR2 are SGHKS and YYEKEE (reference sequence). CDR3 sequence reads: CASSLSVEQFF. CDR3 coding DNA: TGTGCCAGCAGTCTGAGCGTTGAGCAGTTCTTC.

The V gene is TRBV27, the J gene TRBJ1-1, with 7 positions matching TRBD1. After removal of 6 bases from V and 2 bases from J, the junction contained 12 bases not matched to a gene. This CDR3 has 16 amino acids. Germline CDR1 and CDR2: MNHEY and SMNVEV (reference sequence). The CDR3 reads CASSPFRTGVNTEAFF. Here the CDR3 DNA reads TGTGCCAGCAGCCCCTTCCGGACAGGCGTTAACACTGAAGCTTTCTTT.

The chain is built from TRBV6-1 and TRBJ2-7; D may be TRBD2 (5 bases). Germline assignment: CDR1 MNHNS and CDR2 SASEGT. This CDR3 comprises 13 residues. The V end lost 9 bases, the J end lost 3 bases, and 15 bases lay between the germline ends. DNA for the CDR3: TGTGCCAGTATGACGGGGTTAAGCTACGAGCAGTACTTC. Its protein product is CASMTGLSYEQYF.

The rearrangement links TRBV15 to TRBJ1-4; weak D call: TRBD1 (5 bases). The CDR3 totals 15 residues. V was clipped by 3 bases and J by 5 bases, with 13 bases between them. Germline-derived CDR1 and CDR2 are LNHNV and YYDKDF (reference sequence). The CDR3 here is CATSRTAKENEKLFF. CDR3 nucleotides: TGTGCCACCAGCAGGACAGCTAAAGAAAATGAAAAACTGTTTTTT.

This sequence joins TRBV10-2 and TRBJ1-2; D remains ambiguous. The CDR3 length is 14 residues. Between the trimmed V and J ends, which lost 3 bases and 8 bases, there was a span of 16 bases. Germline V gene data show CDR1 as WSHSY and CDR2 as SAAADI. The CDR3 coding sequence is TGCGCCAGCAGTGACCACTTTCGAGGTGGCGGCTACACCTTC. Protein: CASSDHFRGGGYTF.

This chain connects TRBV7-2 to TRBJ1-2; 8 bases are shared with TRBD1. This CDR3 region has 14 residues. The V gene end was trimmed by 5 bases and the J gene end by 8 bases; junction bases not matched to a gene: 10. Germline CDR1 and CDR2: SGHTA and FQGNSA. The CDR3 is CASSLGQGAGGYTF. The CDR3, as DNA: TGTGCCAGCAGCCTAGGGCAGGGGGCAGGAGGCTACACCTTC.

This clone was counted a few times. The chain joins TRBV19 to TRBJ1-5; the D gene is possibly TRBD1 (6 bases). CDR1 and CDR2 (germline): LNHDA, SQIVND (reference sequence). V gave up 1 base and J gave up 4 bases, with 11 bases separating them. The CDR3 contains 15 residues. The CDR3 DNA follows: TGTGCCAGTAGTATAGGGTCCAGGGGAAATCAGCCCCAGCATTTT. Residues: CASSIGSRGNQPQHF.

This chain connects TRBV7-2 to TRBJ2-1; 7 positions agree with TRBD1. V trimming: 3 bases; J trimming: 4 bases; junction bases outside the gene matches: 12. This CDR3 is built from 17 residues. CDR1 is SGHTA and CDR2 is FQGNSA in the germline V gene. The CDR3, as DNA: TGTGCCAGCAGCTTCCCCCGCCAGGGGACAGCATACAATGAGCAGTTCTTC. Translation: CASSFPRQGTAYNEQFF.

The gene calls are TRBV15 and TRBJ1-6; TRBD1 matches at 7 bases. CDR1 LNHNV and CDR2 YYDKDF come from the germline V gene (reference sequence). This CDR3 spans 17 amino acids. The V segment lost 5 bases and the J segment 8 bases; nucleotides outside the gene matches: 15. The CDR3 reads CATSGPGQNLRDSPLHF. The CDR3 nucleotides are TGTGCCACCAGCGGTCCGGGACAGAACTTACGGGATTCACCCCTCCACTTT. Drawing the rest from reference TRBV15 and TRBJ1-6, the complete variable domain is DAMVIQNPRYQVTQFGKPVTLSCSQTLNHNVMYWYQQKSSQAPKLLFHYYDKDFNNEADTPDNFQSRRPNTSFCFLDIRSPGLGDTAMYLCATSGPGQNLRDSPLHFGNGTRLTVT.

The J gene is TRBJ1-1, the V gene TRBV5-6; tentative D call: TRBD1 (6 bases). Germline V gene data show CDR1 as SGHDT and CDR2 as YYEEEE. V lost 0 bases and J lost 1, with 10 bases in between. This CDR3 comprises 15 residues. The CDR3 sequence: CASSLAPRGNTEAFF. The CDR3 bases are TGTGCCAGCAGCTTGGCTCCCAGGGGGAACACTGAAGCTTTCTTT.

The chain couples TRBV4-1 to TRBJ1-2; 10 bases line up with TRBD1. Trimming removed 1 base from V and 3 bases from J; junction bases left unmatched: 5. There are 16 residues in the CDR3. The germline CDR1 and CDR2 sequences are MGHRA and YSYEKL. CDR3: CASSQVGTGAYYGYTF. The DNA for the CDR3 is TGCGCCAGCAGCCAAGTGGGGACAGGGGCTTACTATGGCTACACCTTC.

The rearrangement uses TRBV6-1 and TRBJ2-1; TRBD2 agrees at 9 bases. J was trimmed by 2 bases and V by 2 bases; bases with no gene match: 4. CDR1 is MNHNS, CDR2 SASEGT, per germline. This CDR3 is built from 16 residues. Here the CDR3 DNA reads TGTGCCAGCAGTGAATCTAGCGGGATCGCCTACAATGAGCAGTTCTTC. The encoded protein is CASSESSGIAYNEQFF.

The rearrangement uses TRBV18 and TRBJ2-1, with 16 nucleotides matching TRBD2. This CDR3 is 14 amino acids long. Unmatched junction bases numbered 2, after V lost 6 bases and J lost 9 bases. Germline lookup yields CDR1 KGHSH and CDR2 LQKENI. This CDR3 is CASSGTSGRGEQFF. DNA for the CDR3: TGTGCCAGCTCCGGGACTAGCGGGAGGGGTGAGCAGTTCTTC.

The genes are TRBV6-6 and TRBJ1-2; no firm D call. Germline-derived CDR1 and CDR2 are MNHNY and SVGAGI (reference sequence). The CDR3 length is 14 residues. The ends were cut back, 4 bases at V and 5 bases at J, with 14 bases in the middle. CDR3 DNA sequence: TGTGCCAGCAGTTTTCGGGGAGAGAGTTATGGCTACACCTTC. Translating it yields CASSFRGESYGYTF.

The chain has TRBV2 and TRBJ1-5; D perhaps matches TRBD1 (6 bases). V gave up 6 bases and J gave up 3 bases, with 15 bases separating them. CDR1 is SNHLY and CDR2 is FYNNEI in the germline V gene. The CDR3 loop spans 15 amino acids. The CDR3 loop reads CASRIGQSPNQPQHF. For the CDR3, the DNA is TGTGCCAGCAGAATAGGACAGTCGCCCAATCAGCCCCAGCATTTT.